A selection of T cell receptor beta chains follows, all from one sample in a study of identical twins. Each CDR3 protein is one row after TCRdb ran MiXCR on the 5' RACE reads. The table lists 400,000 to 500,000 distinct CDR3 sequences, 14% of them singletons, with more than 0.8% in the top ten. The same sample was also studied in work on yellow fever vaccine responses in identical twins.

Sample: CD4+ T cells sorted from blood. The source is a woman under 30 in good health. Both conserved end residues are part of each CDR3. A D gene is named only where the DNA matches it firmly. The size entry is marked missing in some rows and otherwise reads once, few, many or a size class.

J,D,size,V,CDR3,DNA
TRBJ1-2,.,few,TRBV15,CATSRVREGYGYTF,TGTGCCACCAGCAGAGTTAGGGAGGGCTATGGCTACACCTTC
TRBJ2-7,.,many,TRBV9,CASSRLVGTYEQYF,TGTGCCAGCAGTCGACTAGTTGGAACCTACGAGCAGTACTTC
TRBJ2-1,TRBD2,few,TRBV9,CASSVATSGGFNEQFF,TGTGCCAGCAGCGTAGCTACTAGCGGGGGATTCAATGAGCAGTTCTTC
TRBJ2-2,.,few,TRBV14,CASSQAIGGELFF,TGTGCCAGCAGCCAAGCTATCGGCGGGGAGCTGTTTTTT
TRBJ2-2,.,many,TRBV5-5,CASSLDWMDSTGELFF,TGTGCCAGCAGCTTGGACTGGATGGATAGTACCGGGGAGCTGTTTTTT
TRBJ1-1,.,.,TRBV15,CATSRGDGAEAFF,TGTGCCACCAGCAGAGGGGATGGGGCTGAAGCTTTCTTT
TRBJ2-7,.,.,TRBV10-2,CASSPGEAYEQYF,TGCGCCAGCAGTCCGGGGGAGGCCTACGAGCAGTACTTC
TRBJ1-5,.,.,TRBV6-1,CASAGFGNQPQHF,TGTGCCAGCGCGGGGTTTGGAAATCAGCCCCAGCATTTT
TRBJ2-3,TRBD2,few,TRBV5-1,CASTGGGRRIADTQYF,TGCGCCAGCACCGGGGGGGGCAGGAGAATCGCAGATACGCAGTATTTT
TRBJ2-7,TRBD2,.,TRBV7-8,CASSSRELGEQYF,TGTGCCAGCAGCTCGCGGGAGCTTGGTGAGCAGTACTTC
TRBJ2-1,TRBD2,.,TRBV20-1,CSARDATSGSYNEQFF,TGCAGTGCTAGAGATGCGACTAGCGGTTCCTACAATGAGCAGTTCTTC
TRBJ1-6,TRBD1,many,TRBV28,CASSVGTGGSPLHF,TGTGCCAGCAGTGTCGGGACAGGGGGCTCACCCCTCCACTTT
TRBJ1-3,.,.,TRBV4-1,CASSQVDMGFLSGNTIYF,TGCGCCAGCAGCCAGGTGGATATGGGTTTTCTCTCTGGAAACACCATATATTTT
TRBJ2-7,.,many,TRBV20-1,CSARGPTYEQYF,TGCAGTGCTAGAGGTCCAACCTACGAGCAGTACTTC
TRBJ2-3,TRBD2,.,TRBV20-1,CSAVRSGGRTDTQYF,TGCAGTGCCGTCCGTAGCGGGGGCCGCACAGATACGCAGTATTTT
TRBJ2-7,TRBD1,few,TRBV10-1,CASSESIRTGAAYEQYF,TGCGCCAGCAGTGAGTCGATTAGGACAGGGGCAGCCTACGAGCAGTACTTC
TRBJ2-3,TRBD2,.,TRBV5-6,CASSQGPGLAGKDTQYF,TGTGCCAGCAGCCAAGGTCCGGGACTAGCGGGGAAAGATACGCAGTATTTT